This T cell receptor beta chain was retrieved from a study of regulatory T cells in long-lasting Graves disease. The J segment lost 1 base and the V segment lost 5 bases, leaving 2 bases of the junction unmatched. The CDR3 runs to 14 residues. Time point in this sample: newly diagnosed GD, antithyroid drugs for less than 3 months. There was RNA extracted from PBMCs, and the TCR library was made from it. Library construction for TCR beta used iRepertoire HTBI primers and Arm-PCR of CDR3 regions. One entry per CDR3 protein results from TCRdb running MiXCR on the multiplex PCR reads. This table has approximately 210,000 distinct CDR3 sequences, around 16% appearing once. In this sample, this clonotype turned up many times.

This sequence originates from a female donor with Graves disease. The V and J genes are TRBV12-3 or TRBV12-4 and TRBJ1-1; TRBD1 matches 9 bases. Sequencing was performed on peripheral blood mononuclear cells (PBMCs), taken at new diagnosis, from a patient treated with antithyroid drugs. CDR3 in amino acids: CASSGDRANTEAFF. Written as DNA, the CDR3 is TGTGCCAGCAGTGGGGACAGGGCGAACACTGAAGCTTTCTTT.